Included here is one T cell receptor (beta chain) sequence, with context. Its antigen remains undetermined. No base quality information exists; no much larger clone differs at one position. The sample's time point label, in plain terms: sample taken at primary tumor resection. Without any cell sorting, TCR sequencing was performed on whole RNA extracted either from tumor and nontumor lung tissue or from cryopreserved PBMC samples. Donors were 72 patients with early-stage, untreated non-small cell lung cancer from the lung TRACERx cohort. Only patients for whom sufficient RNA was available from at least two tumor regions were selected for TCR sequencing. This entry is derived from a study of spatial heterogeneity in lung cancer (dated by TCRdb to the late 2010s). Describing the broader study: Beta-chain transcripts were consistently detected in greater numbers than alpha-chain transcripts, which likely reflects a higher abundance of beta-chain transcripts. In the raw uncorrected reads, each unique combination of TCR and UMI appeared on average more than ten times. In non-small cell lung cancer, the study quantitatively compared TCR alpha and beta repertoires across several tumor regions, matched nontumor lung, and blood. Nonsynonymous mutation counts, determined by whole-exome sequencing of tumor tissue, were related to TCR repertoire features. Both alpha and beta chains were TCR-sequenced in approximately 220 tumor regions, about 69 matched nontumor lung samples and over 55 PBMC samples obtained at surgery.

Reading from cysteine to phenylalanine, the CDR3 counts 13 amino acids. Just CDR3 DNA is preserved here, 39 bases in frame from base 1. V is reduced by 4 bases and J by 6 bases, leaving a spacing of 9 bases between them. The germline V gene encodes CDR1 MDHEN and CDR2 SYDVKM. To prepare the library, 5' RACE was applied. Data came from a NextSeq 500. In the TCR library protocol, a unique molecular identifier was attached to each TCR cDNA molecule so that PCR and sequencing errors could be corrected. In the original analysis: Decombinator tools were used for TCR identification, UMI-based error correction and CDR3 extraction. Expanded TCRs were defined as those above a frequency of 2 per 1,000, corresponding to the top 1% of the tumor frequency distribution. Renyi diversity was computed with the R vegan package after each repertoire had been subsampled 100 times to 5,000 TCRs. CDR3 similarity networks were built from amino acid triplet string-kernel similarity, with CDR3s being connected when pairwise similarity was above 0.82. Using fastp at Q25 and MiXCR, TCRdb reprocessed the public reads and kept productive beta chains. Duplicate CDR3 protein sequences are folded into a single record with the most common DNA and genes. TCRdb's processing, not the authors', yielded these V and J calls. The sample data list about 85,000 distinct CDR3 sequences, and under 25% of these were observed just once. About 6.6% of the sample goes to the ten largest clones.

Overall study outcomes, separate from this receptor: Ubiquitous expanded tumor TCRs showed up in blood more often at tumor resection than at routine follow-up. Confirming at a functional level the hypothesis that regional TCRs recognize regional mutations was considered to require additional single-cell paired TCR alpha and beta sequencing.

The sequencing used PBMCs, collected at surgery. The receptor comes from a male donor with early-stage non-small cell lung cancer. The receptor chain draws on TRBV28 and TRBJ2-2; TRBD2 is possibly the D segment (5 matching bases). The nucleotide sequence is given as TGTGCCAGCAGTTCCGGAGGCTCCGGGGAGCTGTTTTTT. Protein translation: CASSSGGSGELFF.